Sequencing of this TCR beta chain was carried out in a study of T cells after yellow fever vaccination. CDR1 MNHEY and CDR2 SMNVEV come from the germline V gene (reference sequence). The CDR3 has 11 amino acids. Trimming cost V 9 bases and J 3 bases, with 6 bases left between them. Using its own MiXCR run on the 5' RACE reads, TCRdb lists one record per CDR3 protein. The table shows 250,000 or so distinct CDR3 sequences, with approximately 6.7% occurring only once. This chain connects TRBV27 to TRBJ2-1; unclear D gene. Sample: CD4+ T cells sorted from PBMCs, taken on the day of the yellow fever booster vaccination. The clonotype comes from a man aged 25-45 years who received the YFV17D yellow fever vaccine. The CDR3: CASRYYNEQFF. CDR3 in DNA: TGTGCCAGTAGGTACTACAATGAGCAGTTCTTC.